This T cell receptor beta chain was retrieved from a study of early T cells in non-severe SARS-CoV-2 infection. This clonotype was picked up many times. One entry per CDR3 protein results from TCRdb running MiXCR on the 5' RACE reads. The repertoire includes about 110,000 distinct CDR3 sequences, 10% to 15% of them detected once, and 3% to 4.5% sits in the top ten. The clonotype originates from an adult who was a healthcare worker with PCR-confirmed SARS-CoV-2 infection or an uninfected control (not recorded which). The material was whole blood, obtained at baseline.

CDR3 protein: CASRTGSMGYTF. The CDR3 bases are TGTGCCAGCCGGACGGGATCTATGGGCTACACCTTC. V is TRBV19 and J is TRBJ1-2; no clear D. Germline CDR1 and CDR2: LNHDA and SQIVND (reference sequence). The ends were cut back, 9 bases at V and 8 bases at J, with 16 bases in the middle. CDR3 length equals 12 residues.